A single sample is the source of the 30 T cell receptor beta chains below, sequenced in a study of T cell clonotyping in hematopoietic cell transplantation. TCRdb keeps only in-frame clones here, not all; method: immunoSEQ multiplex PCR. The table shows roughly 24,000 clones, with 70% to 85% occurring only once. The time point: recipient sample about 28 days before transplant, after cytoreduction. The sample here was peripheral blood mononuclear cells, taken before stem cell transplant. Receptors originate from a woman between 55 and 75 years old with acute myeloid leukemia. Some clones in this sample may be carry-over from other donors' samples.

The chain links TRBV6-5 to TRBJ2-2; D perhaps matches TRBD1 (5 bases). The germline V gene encodes CDR1 MNHEY and CDR2 SVGAGI. Trimming took off 0 bases at V and 6 bases at J, with 14 bases between the two ends. The CDR3 has 16 amino acids. DNA for the CDR3: TGTGCCAGCAGTTACTCGCAGGGCCTTAATTCCGGGGAGCTGTTTTTT. It yields the protein CASSYSQGLNSGELFF.

V is TRBV6-5 and J is TRBJ2-3; the D gene could be TRBD1 or TRBD2 (5 bases each). The V gene's germline CDR1 is MNHEY and CDR2 SVGAGI. Between the trimmed V and J ends, which lost 2 bases and 3 bases, there was a span of 15 bases. The CDR3 consists of 16 residues. In DNA form, the CDR3 reads TGTGCCAGCAGTTACGCCTGGGGCAGGGAGACAGATACGCAGTATTTT. It specifies CASSYAWGRETDTQYF.

This clone was detected a few times. The chain has TRBV28 and TRBJ1-4; the match to TRBD1 covers 9 bases. This CDR3 is 20 amino acids long. J lost 3 bases, V lost 7 bases, and 21 bases had no gene match. The germline CDR1 and CDR2 sequences are MDHEN and SYDVKM. The CDR3 protein is CASTIWGVTGGASANEKLFF. In DNA, the CDR3 is TGTGCCAGCACCATTTGGGGCGTAACAGGGGGCGCATCGGCTAATGAAAAACTGTTTTTT.

The genes are TRBV2 and TRBJ2-7, with D possibly being TRBD1 (6 bases). The CDR3 sequence is 13 residues long. With 7 bases removed from V and 2 bases from J, the gap between germline ends came to 12 bases. Germline V gene data show CDR1 as SNHLY and CDR2 as FYNNEI. DNA of the CDR3: TGTGCCAGCACCCTGGACAGTCCCTACGAGCAGTACTTC. Translated, it gives CASTLDSPYEQYF.

The chain is built from TRBV5-4 and TRBJ1-1; 8 bases map to TRBD1. This CDR3 is 17 amino acids long. V lost 1 base to trimming and J lost 1 base; unmatched junction nucleotides: 9. From germline, CDR1 is SGHNT and CDR2 YYREEE (reference sequence). CDR3 coding DNA: TGTGCCAGCAGCTTGAATGGGGCAGGGGGCAGGAACACTGAAGCTTTCTTT. It yields the protein CASSLNGAGGRNTEAFF.

The gene calls are TRBV28 and TRBJ1-1; 7 nucleotides align to TRBD1. CDR1 and CDR2 (germline): MDHEN, SYDVKM. The V gene end was trimmed by 1 base and the J gene end by 1 base; junction bases not matched to a gene: 6. This CDR3 region has 16 residues. The CDR3 protein is CASSLSAGGQNTEAFF. CDR3 nucleotides: TGTGCCAGCAGTTTATCGGCAGGGGGTCAGAACACTGAAGCTTTCTTT. Drawing the rest from reference TRBV28 and TRBJ1-1, the complete variable domain is DVKVTQSSRYLVKRTGEKVFLECVQDMDHENMFWYRQDPGLGLRLIYFSYDVKMKEKGDIPEGYSVSREKKERFSLILESASTNQTSMYLCASSLSAGGQNTEAFFGQGTRLTVV.

The chain combines TRBV5-1 with TRBJ2-2; D call uncertain. The V gene's germline CDR1 is SGHRS and CDR2 YFSETQ. This CDR3 comprises 15 residues. Trimming stripped 0 bases from V and 0 bases from J, with 6 bases between. For the CDR3, the DNA is TGCGCCAGCAGCTTGGAGTTGGCGAACACCGGGGAGCTGTTTTTT. This gives the protein CASSLELANTGELFF. The variable domain in full, with the rest retrieved from reference TRBV5-1 and TRBJ2-2, is KAGVTQTPRYLIKTRGQQVTLSCSPISGHRSVSWYQQTPGQGLQFLFEYFSETQRNKGNFPGRFSGRQFSNSRSEMNVSTLELGDSALYLCASSLELANTGELFFGEGSRLTVL.

The chain links TRBV10-3 to TRBJ1-5; TRBD1 is a possible D gene (5 bases). Germline-derived CDR1 and CDR2 are ENHRY and SYGVKD. The CDR3 extends over 15 amino acids. V lost 4 bases and J 4 bases, leaving 14 bases between the germline ends. The CDR3 DNA reads as TGTGCCATCAGTGTCGAGGGGCAAGGGAATCAGCCCCAGCATTTT. Protein sequence: CAISVEGQGNQPQHF.

The rearrangement joins TRBV7-2 to TRBJ1-1, with D unclear. In germline, CDR1 is SGHTA, CDR2 FQGNSA. Trimming took off 2 bases at V and 6 bases at J, with 10 bases between the two ends. CDR3 length equals 13 residues. CDR3 in DNA: TGTGCCAGCAGCTTAAGTTCTGGGGCTGAAGCTTTCTTT. Translating gives CASSLSSGAEAFF.

V usage is TRBV6-5 and J usage is TRBJ2-7; perhaps D is TRBD1 or TRBD2 (6 bases each). Germline CDR1 reads MNHEY; CDR2 reads SVGAGI. V lost 0 bases to trimming and J lost 4 bases, with 13 bases between them. The CDR3 loop spans 15 amino acids. This chain's CDR3 is CASSYSGTGTYEQYF. In nucleotides, the CDR3 is TGTGCCAGCAGTTACTCGGGGACTGGGACATACGAGCAGTACTTC.

The CDR3 DNA is TGTGCCAGCAGTTTCTCCGGGACAGGGAGAGAGCAGTACTTC. Its protein product is CASSFSGTGREQYF. The chain couples TRBV28 to TRBJ2-7, with 9 bases matching TRBD1. CDR3 size: 14 residues. CDR1 and CDR2 from the germline V gene are MDHEN and SYDVKM. V trimming: 3 bases; J trimming: 7 bases; junction bases outside the gene matches: 7. Variable domain in full (rest from reference TRBV28 and TRBJ2-7): DVKVTQSSRYLVKRTGEKVFLECVQDMDHENMFWYRQDPGLGLRLIYFSYDVKMKEKGDIPEGYSVSREKKERFSLILESASTNQTSMYLCASSFSGTGREQYFGPGTRLTVT.

This chain uses TRBV11-2 with TRBJ1-5; a weak D match, TRBD1 (5 bases). Germline V CDR1 and CDR2: SGHAT, FQNNGV. Trimming left V 2 bases short and J 0 bases short, with 8 bases between. The CDR3 is 15 residues long. In DNA, the CDR3 is TGTGCCAGCAGCTTATTGGGGGGTAGCAATCAGCCCCAGCATTTT. It is translated as CASSLLGGSNQPQHF.

J is TRBJ1-2 and V is TRBV6-9; the D gene is possibly TRBD1 (5 bases). The length of the CDR3 is 16 residues. Deletions cut 6 bases from V and 2 bases from J, with 19 bases between. Germline lookup yields CDR1 MNHGY and CDR2 SVAAGI. The chain's CDR3 is CASSPHDRGGNYGYTF. The CDR3 DNA reads TGTGCCAGCAGCCCCCACGACCGGGGCGGAAACTATGGCTACACCTTC.

The chain has TRBV7-9 and TRBJ1-3, with unresolved D. CDR1 is SEHNR, CDR2 FQNEAQ, per germline (reference sequence). The CDR3 length is 14 residues. The germline V and J ends were trimmed by 1 base and 2 bases, with 6 bases remaining between them. CDR3 protein: CASSLGAAGNTIYF. The CDR3 nucleotides read TGTGCCAGCAGCTTAGGAGCTGCTGGAAACACCATATATTTT.

The chain has TRBV5-6 and TRBJ2-1; D might be TRBD1 or TRBD2, each matching 6 bases. Trimming took off 2 bases at V and 7 bases at J, with 16 bases between the two ends. This CDR3 region has 15 residues. In germline, CDR1 is SGHDT, CDR2 YYEEEE. This chain's CDR3 is CASSFGDLGGNEQFF. As DNA, the CDR3 is TGTGCCAGCAGCTTTGGGGACCTAGGGGGGAATGAGCAGTTCTTC. Combining the CDR3 with reference TRBV5-6 and TRBJ2-1 gives the whole variable domain DAGVTQSPTHLIKTRGQQVTLRCSPKSGHDTVSWYQQALGQGPQFIFQYYEEEERQRGNFPDRFSGHQFPNYSSELNVNALLLGDSALYLCASSFGDLGGNEQFFGPGTRLTVL.

There are a few counts of this clone. This chain uses TRBV7-9 with TRBJ1-2, with a tentative D call TRBD1 (6 bases). CDR3 length equals 14 residues. Germline V gene data show CDR1 as SEHNR and CDR2 as FQNEAQ (reference sequence). V was trimmed by 11 bases and J by 0 bases, leaving 16 bases between them. The CDR3 region has the DNA TGTGCCGGGATTGGGGGGGGCCCTAACTATGGCTACACCTTC. Translation: CAGIGGGPNYGYTF.

V is TRBV19 and J is TRBJ1-4, with unresolved D. This CDR3 contains 14 residues. Trimming pared 6 bases from V and 1 base from J, leaving 9 bases between. CDR1 and CDR2 from the germline V gene are LNHDA and SQIVND (reference sequence). The CDR3 bases are TGTGCCAGTAGCTCGGGTGTAACTAATGAAAAACTGTTTTTT. Translating gives CASSSGVTNEKLFF.

The chain has TRBV28 and TRBJ2-2; D may be TRBD2 (5 bases). Trimming shortened V by 3 bases and J by 6 bases, and 14 bases separated the two germline ends. The CDR3 consists of 15 residues. Per the germline V gene, CDR1 is MDHEN and CDR2 is SYDVKM. CDR3 DNA sequence: TGTGCCAGCAGTTTCACTAGATTATTACCCGGGGAGCTGTTTTTT. This codes for CASSFTRLLPGELFF. The whole variable domain, remainder taken from reference TRBV28 and TRBJ2-2, is DVKVTQSSRYLVKRTGEKVFLECVQDMDHENMFWYRQDPGLGLRLIYFSYDVKMKEKGDIPEGYSVSREKKERFSLILESASTNQTSMYLCASSFTRLLPGELFFGEGSRLTVL.

The chain is built from TRBV4-3 and TRBJ2-2; D is tentatively TRBD1 or TRBD2 (6 bases each). The V end lost 1 base, the J end lost 6 bases, and 9 bases lay between the germline ends. This CDR3 is 14 amino acids long. Germline assignment: CDR1 LGHNA and CDR2 YSLEER. DNA of the CDR3: TGCGCCAGCAGCCAAGTAAGGGGGGCCGGGGAGCTGTTTTTT. Its translation: CASSQVRGAGELFF.

CDR3 sequence reads: CASTHLGSDTQYF. DNA for the CDR3: TGTGCCAGCACCCACCTCGGGTCGGATACGCAGTATTTT. This sequence joins TRBV6-1 and TRBJ2-3; D uncertain. V was trimmed by 7 bases and J by 6 bases, leaving 14 bases between them. CDR3 length: 13 residues. Germline V gene lookup returns CDR1 MNHNS and CDR2 SASEGT.

The chain is built from TRBV29-1 and TRBJ1-2, with TRBD1 identical over 7 bases. V lost 0 bases and J lost 6; bases outside the gene matches: 7. CDR1 is SQVTM and CDR2 is ANQGSEA in the germline V gene. This CDR3 contains 14 residues. The CDR3 is CSVEDLKGANGYTF. Written as DNA, the CDR3 is TGCAGCGTTGAAGATCTAAAGGGGGCGAATGGCTACACCTTC.

The V and J genes are TRBV28 and TRBJ2-1, with 16 bases that match TRBD2. Germline loops: CDR1 MDHEN, CDR2 SYDVKM. Trimming took 4 bases from V and 8 from J; bases not matched to a gene: 5. There are 16 residues in the CDR3. The CDR3 region has the DNA TGTGCCAGCAGTTCGACCGGGACTAGCGGGAGGGATGAGCAGTTCTTC. This sequence encodes CASSSTGTSGRDEQFF.

This clone appeared once. V and J are TRBV15 and TRBJ1-1; 9 bases are shared with TRBD1. The V and J ends lost 0 bases and 5 bases, in that order; junction bases with no gene match: 4. The CDR3 has 15 residues. Germline CDR1 reads LNHNV; CDR2 reads YYDKDF (reference sequence). The CDR3 region has the DNA TGTGCCACCAGCAGAGATGCGACAGGGGGAACTGAAGCTTTCTTT. Amino acid sequence: CATSRDATGGTEAFF.

The table lists this clone with a few counts. As DNA, the CDR3 is TGTGCCAGCAGTGGACAGGGGAATTCACCCCTCCACTTT. Encoded protein: CASSGQGNSPLHF. The V and J genes are TRBV27 and TRBJ1-6; TRBD1 aligns across 9 bases. The ends lost 5 bases at V and 7 bases at J; junction bases unmatched: 0. Germline CDR1 and CDR2: MNHEY and SMNVEV (reference sequence). The CDR3 sequence is 13 residues long.

Remarks on this clone: This CDR3 is also generated by other DNA sequences in the sample. The chain recombines TRBV5-1 with TRBJ2-7; 8 nucleotides match TRBD1. The CDR3 covers 15 residues. V dropped 0 bases and J dropped 4; count of bases not matched to a gene: 6. Germline CDR1 reads SGHRS; CDR2 reads YFSETQ. Here the CDR3 reads CASSLGGTGVYEQYF. In nucleotides, the CDR3 is TGCGCCAGCAGCTTGGGAGGGACAGGCGTGTACGAGCAGTACTTC.

V and J are TRBV11-2 and TRBJ2-4; TRBD1 might be the D (6 bases). The CDR3 is 16 amino acids. The V gene lost 3 bases and the J gene lost 7 bases, with 19 bases spanning the gap. The germline CDR1 and CDR2 sequences are SGHAT and FQNNGV. The DNA of the CDR3 is TGTGCCAGCAGCTTTAGGGACACTCCTGTTGGGAACATTCAGTACTTC. It translates to CASSFRDTPVGNIQYF.

For the CDR3, the DNA is TGTGCCAGCAGCTTGCCCGGGACTCCGAACACCGGGGAGCTGTTTTTT. It specifies CASSLPGTPNTGELFF. V and J are TRBV5-4 and TRBJ2-2, with D possibly matching TRBD2 (6 bases). This CDR3 is built from 16 residues. Germline values: CDR1 SGHNT, CDR2 YYREEE (reference sequence). Trimming shortened V by 1 base and J by 0 bases, and 10 bases separated the two germline ends.

This chain joins TRBV9 and TRBJ2-5; no reliable D call. Trimming shortened V by 0 bases and J by 1 base, and 10 bases separated the two germline ends. CDR1 is SGDLS, CDR2 YYNGEE, per germline. The CDR3 loop spans 15 amino acids. The CDR3 protein is CASSVAQPGQETQYF. For the CDR3, the DNA is TGTGCCAGCAGCGTAGCTCAGCCCGGCCAAGAGACCCAGTACTTC. Filled out from reference TRBV9 and TRBJ2-5, the complete variable domain reads DSGVTQTPKHLITATGQRVTLRCSPRSGDLSVYWYQQSLDQGLQFLIQYYNGEERAKGNILERFSAQQFPDLHSELNLSSLELGDSALYFCASSVAQPGQETQYFGPGTRLLVL.

The CDR3 region has the DNA TGTGCCAGCAGTAGACTAGCGATCCCCGTTGGCACAGATACGCAGTATTTT. Protein sequence: CASSRLAIPVGTDTQYF. The V gene is TRBV7-8, the J gene TRBJ2-3, with 8 bases that match TRBD2. V was clipped by 6 bases and J by 1 base; unmatched bases: 12. This CDR3 contains 17 residues. The germline gives CDR1 SGHVS, CDR2 FQNEAQ.

The chain links TRBV28 to TRBJ1-4, with D possibly TRBD1 on 6 matching bases. Trimming cost V 5 bases and J 3 bases, with 13 bases left between them. The CDR3 runs 15 residues. CDR1 is MDHEN, CDR2 SYDVKM, per germline. The CDR3 spells CASSAQTGPNEKLFF. The CDR3 region has the DNA TGTGCCAGCAGTGCCCAGACAGGTCCTAATGAAAAACTGTTTTTT.